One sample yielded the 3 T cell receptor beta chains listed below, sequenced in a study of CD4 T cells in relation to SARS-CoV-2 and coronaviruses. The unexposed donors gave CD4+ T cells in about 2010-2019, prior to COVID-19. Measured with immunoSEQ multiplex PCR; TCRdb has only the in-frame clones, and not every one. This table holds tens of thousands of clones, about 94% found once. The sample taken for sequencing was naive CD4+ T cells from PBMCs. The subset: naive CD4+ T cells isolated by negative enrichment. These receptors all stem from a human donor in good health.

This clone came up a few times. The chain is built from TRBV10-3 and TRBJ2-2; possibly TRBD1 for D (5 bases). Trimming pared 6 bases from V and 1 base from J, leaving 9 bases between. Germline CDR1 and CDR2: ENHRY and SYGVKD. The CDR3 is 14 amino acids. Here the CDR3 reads CAISRVQNTGELFF. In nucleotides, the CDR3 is TGTGCCATCAGCAGGGTACAGAACACCGGGGAGCTGTTTTTT.

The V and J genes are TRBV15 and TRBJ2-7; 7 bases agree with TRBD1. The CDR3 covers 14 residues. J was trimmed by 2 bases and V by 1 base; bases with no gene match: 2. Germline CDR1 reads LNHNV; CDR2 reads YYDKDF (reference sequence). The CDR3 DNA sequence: TGTGCCACCAGCAGAGGACAGGGTCCCTACGAGCAGTACTTC. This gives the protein CATSRGQGPYEQYF.

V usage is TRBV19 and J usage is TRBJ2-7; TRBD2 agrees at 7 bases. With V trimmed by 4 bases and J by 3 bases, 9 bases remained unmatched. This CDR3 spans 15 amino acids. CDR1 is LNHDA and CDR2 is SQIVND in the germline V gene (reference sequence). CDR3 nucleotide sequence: TGTGCCAGTAGTAATGTTCCTAGCGGAAACTACGAGCAGTACTTC. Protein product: CASSNVPSGNYEQYF. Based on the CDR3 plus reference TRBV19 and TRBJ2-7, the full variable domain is DGGITQSPKYLFRKEGQNVTLSCEQNLNHDAMYWYRQDPGQGLRLIYYSQIVNDFQKGDIAEGYSVSREKKESFPLTVTSAQKNPTAFYLCASSNVPSGNYEQYFGPGTRLTVT.